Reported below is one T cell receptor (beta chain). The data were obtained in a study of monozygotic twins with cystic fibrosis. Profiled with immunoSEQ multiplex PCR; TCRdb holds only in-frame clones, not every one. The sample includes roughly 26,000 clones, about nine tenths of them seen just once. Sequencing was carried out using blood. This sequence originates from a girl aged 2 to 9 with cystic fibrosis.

CDR3 nucleotide sequence: TGTGCCAGCAGCTGGGAGCGGGTAGGGAAACTGTTTTTT. It translates to CASSWERVGKLFF. The chain is built from TRBV6-5 and TRBJ1-4; D is unresolved. Per the germline V gene, CDR1 is MNHEY and CDR2 is SVGAGI. The length of the CDR3 is 13 residues. V was clipped by 6 bases and J by 11 bases, with 16 bases between them.